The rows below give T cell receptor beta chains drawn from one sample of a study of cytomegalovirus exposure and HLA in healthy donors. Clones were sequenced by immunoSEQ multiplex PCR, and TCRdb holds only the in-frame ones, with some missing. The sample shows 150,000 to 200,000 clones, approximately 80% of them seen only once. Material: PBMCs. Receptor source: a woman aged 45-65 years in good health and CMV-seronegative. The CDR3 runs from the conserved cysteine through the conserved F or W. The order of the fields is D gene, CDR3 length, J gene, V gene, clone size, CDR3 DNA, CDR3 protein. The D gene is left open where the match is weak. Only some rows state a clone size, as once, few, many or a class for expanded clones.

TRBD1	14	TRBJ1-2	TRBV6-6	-	TGTGCCAGCAGTCCACAGGGGTCGCGGGGTGGCTACACCTTC	CASSPQGSRGGYTF
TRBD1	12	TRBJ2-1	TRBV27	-	TGTGCCAGCAGCCGACAGGGGGGCGGGCAGTTCTTC	CASSRQGGGQFF
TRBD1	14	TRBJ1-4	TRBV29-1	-	TGCAGCGCTGGTGGAGTGACAGGGCATGAAAAACTGTTTTTT	CSAGGVTGHEKLFF
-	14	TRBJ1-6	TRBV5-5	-	TGTGCCAGCAGTCCACAGGGCTACGGATCTCCCCTCCACTTT	CASSPQGYGSPLHF
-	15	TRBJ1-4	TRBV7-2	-	TGTGCCAGCAGCCGTTCCGGGGGAAGCGCTGAAAAACTGTTTTTT	CASSRSGGSAEKLFF
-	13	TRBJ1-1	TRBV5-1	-	TGCGCCAGCAGCGACAGCCCTAACACTGAAGCTTTCTTT	CASSDSPNTEAFF
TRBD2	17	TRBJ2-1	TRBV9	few	TGTGCCAGCAGCGCGCGGGGGGAAACAGGGAATTCCAATGAGCAGTTCTTC	CASSARGETGNSNEQFF
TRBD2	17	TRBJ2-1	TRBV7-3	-	TGTGCCAGCAGCTTAAAAAGGGATAGCGGGAGTTACAATGAGCAGTTCTTC	CASSLKRDSGSYNEQFF
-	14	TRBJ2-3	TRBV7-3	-	TGTGCCAGCAGCTTAACAGCGCACACAGATACGCAGTATTTT	CASSLTAHTDTQYF
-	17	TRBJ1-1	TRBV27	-	TGTGCCAGCAGTTTAAGTTCTAGTGGTGGCAGGAACACTGAAGCTTTCTTT	CASSLSSSGGRNTEAFF
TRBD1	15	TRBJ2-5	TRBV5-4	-	TGTGCCAGCAGCTTGGGGGACAGGGACGGGCGTGAGCAGTACTTC	CASSLGDRDGREQYF
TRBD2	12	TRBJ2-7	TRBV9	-	TGTGCCAGCACCAGCGGGGGGGACGAGCAGTACTTC	CASTSGGDEQYF
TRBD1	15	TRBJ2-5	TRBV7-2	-	TGTGCCAGCAGCTTAGGGCCAGGGGGCGGGGAGACCCAGTACTTC	CASSLGPGGGETQYF
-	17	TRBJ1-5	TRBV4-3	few	TGCGCCAGCAGCCAAGATCGTAGGGGTTATAGCAATCAGCCCCAGCATTTT	CASSQDRRGYSNQPQHF
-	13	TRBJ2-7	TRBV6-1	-	TGTGCCAGCAGTGAACGGGGTCGGGACGAGCAGTACTTC	CASSERGRDEQYF
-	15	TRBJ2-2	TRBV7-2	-	TGTGCCAGCAGCCTACGGAGCGGAAACACCGGGGAGCTGTTTTTT	CASSLRSGNTGELFF
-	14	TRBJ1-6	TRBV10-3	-	TGTGCCATCAGTGAGGGGCAGGGTGGATCACCCCTCCACTTT	CAISEGQGGSPLHF
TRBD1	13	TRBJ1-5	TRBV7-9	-	TGTGCCAGCCGACAGGGGTTCAATCAGCCCCAGCATTTT	CASRQGFNQPQHF
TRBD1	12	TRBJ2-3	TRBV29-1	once	TGCAGCGCTGGACAGGGTGCAGATACGCAGTATTTT	CSAGQGADTQYF
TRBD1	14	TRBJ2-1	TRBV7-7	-	TGTGCTAGCAGCATAGGGGGACAGGGGTTTGAGCAGTTCTTC	CASSIGGQGFEQFF
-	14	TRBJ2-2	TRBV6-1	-	TGTGCCAGCAGTGTACTCCCGAACACCGGGGAGCTGTTTTTT	CASSVLPNTGELFF
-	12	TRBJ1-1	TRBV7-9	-	TGTGCCAGCAGATTAACAGGCACTGAAGCTTTCTTT	CASRLTGTEAFF
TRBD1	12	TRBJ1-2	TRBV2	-	TGTGCCAGCCGACAGGGAAACTATGGCTACACCTTC	CASRQGNYGYTF
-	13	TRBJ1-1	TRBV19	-	TGTGCCAGTAGTATCCTACAGGGTACTGAAGCTTTCTTT	CASSILQGTEAFF
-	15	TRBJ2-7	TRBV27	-	TGTGCCAGCAGAAGAGGCGGGACTCGGGTCTACGAGCAGTACTTC	CASRRGGTRVYEQYF
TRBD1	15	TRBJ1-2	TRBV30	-	TGTGCCTGGGATACCGGACAGGGTTTTGGCTATGGCTACACCTTC	CAWDTGQGFGYGYTF
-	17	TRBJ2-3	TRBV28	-	TGTGCCAGCAGTTTATTATACGGGAGCCTAGTCGGAGATACGCAGTATTTT	CASSLLYGSLVGDTQYF
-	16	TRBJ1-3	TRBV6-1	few	TGTGCCAGCAGTGAAGGGATAGGAGATCCTGGAAACACCATATATTTT	CASSEGIGDPGNTIYF
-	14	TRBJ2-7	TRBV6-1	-	TGTGCCAGCAGTGGAGACAGGACCTCCTACGAGCAGTACTTC	CASSGDRTSYEQYF
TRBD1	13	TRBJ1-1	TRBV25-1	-	TGTGCCAGCCTAGGACAGGGGACCACTGAAGCTTTCTTT	CASLGQGTTEAFF
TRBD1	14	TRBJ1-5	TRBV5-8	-	TGTGCCAGCAGCTCCCACAGGGGGAATCAGCCCCAGCATTTT	CASSSHRGNQPQHF
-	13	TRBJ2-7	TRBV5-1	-	TGCGCCAGCAGCTTGGGGGTAGGGGCCGAGCAGTACTTC	CASSLGVGAEQYF
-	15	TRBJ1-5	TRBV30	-	TGTGCCTGGAGTTGGCCGGGGGGAAGCAATCAGCCCCAGCATTTT	CAWSWPGGSNQPQHF
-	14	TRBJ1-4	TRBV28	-	TGTGCCAGCCACTGGGGGCCGACTAATGAAAAACTGTTTTTT	CASHWGPTNEKLFF
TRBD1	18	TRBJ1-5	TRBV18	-	TGTGCCAGCTCACCGGCTGGGACAGGGGGCGCAAGCAATCAGCCCCAGCATTTT	CASSPAGTGGASNQPQHF
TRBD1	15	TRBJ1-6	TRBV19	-	TGTGCCAGTAGTATGGGACAGGTTTATAATTCACCCCTCCACTTT	CASSMGQVYNSPLHF
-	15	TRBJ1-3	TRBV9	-	TGTGCCAGCAGCGATCAGGGTTTGCCTGGAAACACCATATATTTT	CASSDQGLPGNTIYF
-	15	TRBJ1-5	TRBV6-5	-	TGTGCCAGCAGTTACCAGGGCTTTAGCAATCAGCCCCAGCATTTT	CASSYQGFSNQPQHF
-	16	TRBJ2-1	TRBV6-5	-	TGTGCCAGCAGTTCCCTATCCGGCAGGGAATACAATGAGCAGTTCTTC	CASSSLSGREYNEQFF
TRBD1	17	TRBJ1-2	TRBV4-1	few	TGCGCCAGCAGCCATTTACCCCCGGGACAGACCATTAATGGCTACACCTTC	CASSHLPPGQTINGYTF
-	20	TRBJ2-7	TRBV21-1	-	TGTGCCAGCAGCAGCTGCGACAGGGGTGAAAAATCGGGCGACCATTACGAGCAGTACTTC	CASSSCDRGEKSGDHYEQYF
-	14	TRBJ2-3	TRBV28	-	TGTGCCAGCAGTCAAATAGGGGGCACAGATACGCAGTATTTT	CASSQIGGTDTQYF
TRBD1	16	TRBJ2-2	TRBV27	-	TGTGCCAGCGGACGGACCGGGACAGGGACCACCGGGGAGCTGTTTTTT	CASGRTGTGTTGELFF
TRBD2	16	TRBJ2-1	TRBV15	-	TGTGCCACCAGCCTCGGACTAGCGGGGGCCTTCAATGAGCAGTTCTTC	CATSLGLAGAFNEQFF
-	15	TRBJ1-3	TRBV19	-	TGTGCCAGTACCCTAACTGCGTACTCTGGAAACACCATATATTTT	CASTLTAYSGNTIYF
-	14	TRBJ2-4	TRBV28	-	TGTGCCAGCAGTTTGCAAACAGGGAGAAACATTCAGTACTTC	CASSLQTGRNIQYF
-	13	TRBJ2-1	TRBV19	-	TGTGCCAGTAGTATCCCCGCGGGGAATGAGCAGTTCTTC	CASSIPAGNEQFF
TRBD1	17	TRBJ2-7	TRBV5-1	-	TGCGCCAGCAGCTCATCCGGGACAGCCTTGCGTTCCTACGAGCAGTACTTC	CASSSSGTALRSYEQYF
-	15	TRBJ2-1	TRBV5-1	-	TGCGCCAGCAGCCTCCACTTAAGCTCCTACAATGAGCAGTTCTTC	CASSLHLSSYNEQFF
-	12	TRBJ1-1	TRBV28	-	TGTGCCAGCAGTTTAAGGGAGGTTGAAGCTTTCTTT	CASSLREVEAFF
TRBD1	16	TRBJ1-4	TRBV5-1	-	TGCGCCAGCAGAACTGGCGACAGGGCGATGTATGAAAAACTGTTTTTT	CASRTGDRAMYEKLFF
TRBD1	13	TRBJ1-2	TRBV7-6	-	TGTGCCAGCAGCTCGCAGACAGGGGGCCGCTACACCTTC	CASSSQTGGRYTF
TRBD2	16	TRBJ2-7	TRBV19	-	TGTGCCAGTAGTATCGGCCTAGCGGGCTACCGCTACGAGCAGTACTTC	CASSIGLAGYRYEQYF
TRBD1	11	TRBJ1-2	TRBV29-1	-	TGCAGCGTGAGGACAGGGGATAGGGGCACCTTC	CSVRTGDRGTF
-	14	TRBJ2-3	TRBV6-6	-	TGTGCCAGCAGGCTCGGACAGAGCACAGATACGCAGTATTTT	CASRLGQSTDTQYF
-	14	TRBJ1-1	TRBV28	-	TGTGCCAGCAGTCCCTCGACCGGGGAGGCTGAAGCTTTCTTT	CASSPSTGEAEAFF
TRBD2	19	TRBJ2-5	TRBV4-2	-	TGTGCCAGCAGCCAAGAGCGAGGATTCGGGGAGGGTTTATGGGAGACCCAGTACTTC	CASSQERGFGEGLWETQYF